This note documents a single T cell receptor beta chain sequence. What this receptor recognizes is not known. The input lacks base qualities; no much larger clone sits a single base away. This sample stems from a study of T cells in localized non-small cell lung cancer (dated by TCRdb to the early 2020s). Study-wide context: Comparing tumors with uninvolved tumor-adjacent lungs, the study looked at the T cell repertoires of 236 patients with early-stage NSCLC. A mean age of roughly 64 years was recorded for the NSCLC patients, of whom approximately 130 were male and 100 to 110 were female. The cohort comprised approximately 240 treatment-naïve NSCLC patients with resected, localized lung tumors. Broader findings and caveats from the paper: Higher blood T cell density associated with longer overall survival, while higher adjacent-lung clonality associated with shorter survival. A median of 57 of the top 100 tumor clones were detected in paired uninvolved adjacent lung, and some 28 of these tumor clones were also found among the top 100 clones of the paired uninvolved adjacent lung. Because the study design was exploratory, TCR variables were selected using unadjusted p-values without false-discovery rate correction. Uninvolved tumor-adjacent lung showed the highest T cell clonality, higher than tumor, which suggests more focused antigenic responses in the uninvolved tumor-adjacent lung. Because multi-region tumor sequencing was not done, intratumor heterogeneity could not be ruled out.

Clipping removes 5 bases from V and 4 bases from J, with 7 as the unmatched junction base count. Sequences LNHDA (CDR1) and SQIVND (CDR2) are obtained from the germline V gene (reference sequence). The CDR3 sequence holds 14 residues, the cysteine and phenylalanine included. Only the CDR3 portion is preserved as DNA: 42 bases, with reading frame beginning at the first base. The immunoSEQ Assay was used to sequence TCR beta CDR3 regions from DNA. The source study handled its data this way. To compute T cell density, TCR beta template counts were normalized to usable DNA, which was estimated by amplifying housekeeping genes. Richness was estimated using the preseqR package, with extrapolation to 400,000 templates for PBMC samples and to 120,000 templates for tissue samples. Clonality was defined by subtracting Pielou's evenness from one. To identify tissue-enriched TCRs, differential abundance testing was run on productive amino-acid clonotypes with a minimum total count of 5 and an alpha of 0.1. The Jaccard Index and the Morisita Overlap Index were used to measure repertoire overlap between compartments. GLIPH grouped TCR beta CDR3s together with public tetramer-defined viral CDR3s, and a viral motif had to include at least three viral sequences and show V-gene enrichment. The clones in this table, taken by TCRdb from immuneACCESS, are in-frame only. Not every clone is retained; where verified, under half of the shortfall comes from an unresolved V gene, and the cause of the rest is unknown. Clone size and the V and J calls come from that table; the DNA yielded D and trimming. The sample table contains some 850 clones; only one count was recorded for roughly a fifth of them. The ten most abundant clones make up roughly 24% of the sample.

Two independent pathologists confirmed that the uninvolved adjacent lung, which was taken at least 2 cm from the tumor margin, was free of atypia. At diagnosis, tumor, uninvolved tumor-adjacent lung and peripheral blood were collected and then preserved as a mix of FFPE and fresh-frozen material. The clonotype was recovered from a female donor aged 60 or older with stage I lung adenocarcinoma. Source: normal lung tissue next to the tumor, taken before any cancer treatment. This receptor chain uses TRBV19 and TRBJ1-1; the central 7 bases match TRBD1. The nucleotide sequence is TGTGCCAGTAGTTTACACAGGGGTAGCACTGAAGCTTTCTTT. Its translation is CASSLHRGSTEAFF.